This T cell receptor beta chain was identified during a study of OX40 agonist ivuxolimab in advanced cancers. Study as a whole: Intravenous ivuxolimab was administered to patients every 2 weeks at 0.01 to 10 mg/kg. The study enrolled dose-escalation patients with hepatocellular carcinoma, melanoma, renal cell or head and neck cancer. Patients were 82.7% male with ages roughly 20 to 90, mean around 61.

General observations from the study: Circulating CD4+ and CD8+ T cells showed clonal expansion by week 6 at 0.1 to 3.0 mg/kg.

Regarding this clone: Its specificity is not known.

Profiling relied on immunoSEQ multiplex PCR, and the TCRdb table lists in-frame clones only, not all of them. The sample lists about 38,000 clones, about nine tenths occurring once. With V trimmed by 5 bases and J by 6 bases, 8 bases remained unmatched. Germline loops: CDR1 SGHDN, CDR2 FVKESK. CDR3 size: 15 residues. Source: CD4+ or CD8+ T cells sorted from blood, taken in a trial of the OX40 agonist ivuxolimab. The chain employs TRBV14 and TRBJ2-2; 8 bases fit TRBD2. This sequence was found in an adult with an advanced solid tumor such as melanoma, head and neck, liver or kidney cancer. DNA of the CDR3: TGTGCCAGCAGCTATCGGGGGGGCCTGGCCGGGGAGCTGTTTTTT. Translating it yields CASSYRGGLAGELFF.